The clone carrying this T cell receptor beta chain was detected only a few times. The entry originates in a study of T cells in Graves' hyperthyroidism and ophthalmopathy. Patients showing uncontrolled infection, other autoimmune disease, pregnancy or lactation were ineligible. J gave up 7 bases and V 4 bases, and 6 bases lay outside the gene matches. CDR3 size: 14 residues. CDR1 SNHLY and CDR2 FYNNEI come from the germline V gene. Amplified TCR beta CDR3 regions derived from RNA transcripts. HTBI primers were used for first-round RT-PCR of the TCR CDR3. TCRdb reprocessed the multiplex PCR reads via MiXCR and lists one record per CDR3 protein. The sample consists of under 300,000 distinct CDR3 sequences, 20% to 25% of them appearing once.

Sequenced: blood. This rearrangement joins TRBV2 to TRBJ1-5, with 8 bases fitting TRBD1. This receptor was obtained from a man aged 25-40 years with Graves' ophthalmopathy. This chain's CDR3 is CASSVQGARQPQHF. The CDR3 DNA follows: TGTGCCAGCAGTGTTCAGGGGGCGCGGCAGCCCCAGCATTTT. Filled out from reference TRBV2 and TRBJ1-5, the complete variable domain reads EPEVTQTPSHQVTQMGQEVILRCVPISNHLYFYWYRQILGQKVEFLVSFYNNEISEKSEIFDDQFSVERPDGSNFTLKIRSTKLEDSAMYFCASSVQGARQPQHFGDGTRLSIL.